These T cell receptor beta chains were read from a single sample in a study of lymphopenia after photon versus proton radiotherapy. Clones were read by immunoSEQ multiplex PCR, and TCRdb kept only the in-frame ones, dropping some. The profile shows around 160,000 clones, approximately 86% of them singletons. Here the sequenced sample was peripheral blood, taken from a patient treated with photon-based radiotherapy. All receptors come from a man between 45 and 60 years old with gastric cancer. CDR3s include the opening cysteine and the closing phenylalanine or tryptophan. The D gene is left open where the match is weak. Only some rows state a clone size, as once, few, many or a class for expanded clones.

D gene: -; J gene: TRBJ2-7; V gene: TRBV14; clone size: -; CDR3 protein: CASSQGPGIIYEQYF; CDR3 DNA: TGTGCCAGCAGCCAGGGCCCTGGTATAATCTACGAGCAGTACTTC
D gene: TRBD1; J gene: TRBJ2-2; V gene: TRBV6-1; clone size: once; CDR3 protein: CASRDRGLTGELFF; CDR3 DNA: TGTGCCAGCAGAGACAGGGGGCTGACCGGGGAGCTGTTTTTT
D gene: -; J gene: TRBJ2-3; V gene: TRBV30; clone size: -; CDR3 protein: CAWSAGRAGSDTQYF; CDR3 DNA: TGTGCCTGGAGTGCAGGGCGAGCAGGTTCAGATACGCAGTATTTT
D gene: -; J gene: TRBJ2-5; V gene: TRBV18; clone size: -; CDR3 protein: CASSPGTGQETQYF; CDR3 DNA: TGTGCCAGCTCACCCGGGACTGGTCAAGAGACCCAGTACTTC
D gene: TRBD1; J gene: TRBJ1-4; V gene: TRBV5-1; clone size: -; CDR3 protein: CASSRGQGTNEKLFF; CDR3 DNA: TGCGCCAGCAGCAGAGGACAGGGGACTAATGAAAAACTGTTTTTT
D gene: -; J gene: TRBJ2-7; V gene: TRBV28; clone size: -; CDR3 protein: CASSFRAGWAYEQYF; CDR3 DNA: TGTGCCAGCAGTTTCCGGGCAGGGTGGGCCTACGAGCAGTACTTC
D gene: TRBD1; J gene: TRBJ2-7; V gene: TRBV5-4; clone size: -; CDR3 protein: CASSQVGTGNYEQYF; CDR3 DNA: TGTGCCAGCAGCCAAGTCGGGACAGGGAACTACGAGCAGTACTTC
D gene: -; J gene: TRBJ2-3; V gene: TRBV14; clone size: -; CDR3 protein: CASSPRGRGTDTQYF; CDR3 DNA: TGTGCCAGCAGCCCGAGGGGCAGGGGAACGGATACGCAGTATTTT
D gene: -; J gene: TRBJ1-2; V gene: TRBV19; clone size: -; CDR3 protein: CASSRRSAAANYGYTF; CDR3 DNA: TGTGCCAGTAGTAGACGGTCGGCGGCAGCTAACTATGGCTACACCTTC
D gene: -; J gene: TRBJ2-3; V gene: TRBV30; clone size: once; CDR3 protein: CAWSGKNTDTQYF; CDR3 DNA: TGTGCCTGGAGTGGGAAAAACACAGATACGCAGTATTTT
D gene: -; J gene: TRBJ1-5; V gene: TRBV19; clone size: -; CDR3 protein: CASSIADPYSNQPQHF; CDR3 DNA: TGTGCCAGTAGTATAGCCGATCCCTATAGCAATCAGCCCCAGCATTTT
D gene: -; J gene: TRBJ1-3; V gene: TRBV28; clone size: -; CDR3 protein: CASRPPDRPVSGNTIYF; CDR3 DNA: TGTGCCAGCAGACCTCCCGACAGGCCTGTCTCTGGAAACACCATATATTTT
D gene: TRBD2; J gene: TRBJ2-1; V gene: TRBV7-9; clone size: once; CDR3 protein: CASSSGLAARNEQFF; CDR3 DNA: TGTGCCAGCAGCTCCGGACTAGCGGCCCGCAATGAGCAGTTCTTC
D gene: -; J gene: TRBJ2-1; V gene: TRBV5-1; clone size: -; CDR3 protein: CASSFSGEEEEQFF; CDR3 DNA: TGCGCCAGCAGCTTCTCTGGGGAGGAAGAGGAGCAGTTCTTC
D gene: TRBD2; J gene: TRBJ2-7; V gene: TRBV7-2; clone size: -; CDR3 protein: CASSLLAGDEQYF; CDR3 DNA: TGTGCCAGCAGCTTGCTAGCGGGAGATGAGCAGTACTTC
D gene: -; J gene: TRBJ1-1; V gene: TRBV25-1; clone size: -; CDR3 protein: CASSEGLGNTEAFF; CDR3 DNA: TGTGCCAGCAGTGAAGGCCTCGGGAACACTGAAGCTTTCTTT
D gene: TRBD1; J gene: TRBJ2-2; V gene: TRBV6-6; clone size: -; CDR3 protein: CASSYGLGTDTGELFF; CDR3 DNA: TGTGCCAGCAGTTACGGTCTTGGGACAGACACCGGGGAGCTGTTTTTT
D gene: TRBD2; J gene: TRBJ2-5; V gene: TRBV19; clone size: once; CDR3 protein: CASSSGLAGAGETQYF; CDR3 DNA: TGTGCCAGTAGTTCGGGACTAGCGGGAGCGGGAGAGACCCAGTACTTC
D gene: -; J gene: TRBJ2-1; V gene: TRBV4-1; clone size: -; CDR3 protein: CASSQVVPSSYNEQFF; CDR3 DNA: TGCGCCAGCAGCCAAGTGGTCCCTAGCTCCTACAATGAGCAGTTCTTC
D gene: TRBD2; J gene: TRBJ2-3; V gene: TRBV5-1; clone size: -; CDR3 protein: CASSHLSGASTDTQYF; CDR3 DNA: TGCGCCAGCAGCCACCTTAGCGGGGCTAGCACAGATACGCAGTATTTT
D gene: TRBD1; J gene: TRBJ1-1; V gene: TRBV19; clone size: -; CDR3 protein: CASSPLTRGRNTEAFF; CDR3 DNA: TGTGCCAGTAGTCCCCTTACCAGGGGGAGGAACACTGAAGCTTTCTTT
D gene: -; J gene: TRBJ2-7; V gene: TRBV5-1; clone size: -; CDR3 protein: CASSGTGQGVEQYF; CDR3 DNA: TGCGCCAGCAGCGGCACGGGACAAGGAGTCGAGCAGTACTTC
D gene: -; J gene: TRBJ2-7; V gene: TRBV6-5; clone size: -; CDR3 protein: CASSYSGGSSAYEQYF; CDR3 DNA: TGTGCCAGCAGTTACTCAGGCGGAAGTTCCGCCTACGAGCAGTACTTC
D gene: -; J gene: TRBJ1-5; V gene: TRBV6-1; clone size: -; CDR3 protein: CASRDRSNQPQHF; CDR3 DNA: TGTGCCAGCAGAGACAGGTCCAATCAGCCCCAGCATTTT
D gene: TRBD2; J gene: TRBJ2-3; V gene: TRBV5-1; clone size: -; CDR3 protein: CASSLLAGNADTQYF; CDR3 DNA: TGCGCCAGCAGCTTGTTAGCGGGTAATGCAGATACGCAGTATTTT
D gene: -; J gene: TRBJ1-1; V gene: TRBV4-1; clone size: -; CDR3 protein: CASSQDLRAFMNTEAFF; CDR3 DNA: TGCGCCAGCAGCCAAGATCTGAGGGCTTTCATGAACACTGAAGCTTTCTTT
D gene: -; J gene: TRBJ2-7; V gene: TRBV6-5; clone size: -; CDR3 protein: CASTGLSRGEQYF; CDR3 DNA: TGTGCCAGCACCGGGCTTTCAAGAGGGGAGCAGTACTTC
D gene: TRBD2; J gene: TRBJ2-4; V gene: TRBV7-8; clone size: -; CDR3 protein: CASSGTSGSTWAIQYF; CDR3 DNA: TGTGCCAGCAGCGGGACTAGCGGGAGTACTTGGGCCATTCAGTACTTC
D gene: -; J gene: TRBJ1-5; V gene: TRBV7-2; clone size: once; CDR3 protein: CASSLEMLEVSGPQHF; CDR3 DNA: TGTGCCAGCAGCTTAGAAATGCTTGAGGTCTCAGGGCCCCAGCATTTT
D gene: TRBD1; J gene: TRBJ2-5; V gene: TRBV19; clone size: -; CDR3 protein: CASSSRGRETQYF; CDR3 DNA: TGTGCCAGTAGCTCGAGGGGGCGTGAGACCCAGTACTTC
D gene: -; J gene: TRBJ1-5; V gene: TRBV30; clone size: -; CDR3 protein: CAWSVGGLALYNSNQPQHF; CDR3 DNA: TGTGCCTGGAGTGTAGGTGGTTTGGCTTTATATAATAGCAATCAGCCCCAGCATTTT
D gene: TRBD2; J gene: TRBJ2-1; V gene: TRBV5-4; clone size: few; CDR3 protein: CASSLRLAEYNEQFF; CDR3 DNA: TGTGCCAGCAGCTTGAGACTAGCGGAATACAATGAGCAGTTCTTC